This record covers a single T cell receptor (beta chain). Its antigen is still unknown. The data belong to a study of T cell responses to AZD1222 COVID-19 vaccine. Study observations and caveats: In the spike-specific TCR repertoire, nearly half reportedly target unmutated variant regions. Baseline serostatus was positive in only a handful of AZD1222 recipients. Clonal diversity was possibly underestimated, and the donors were mostly white British, with more females.

The CDR3 length is 15 residues. V trimming: 5 bases; J trimming: 4 bases; junction bases outside the gene matches: 10. From germline, CDR1 is SGHTA and CDR2 FQGNSA. Some clones are missing from TCRdb's copy, which holds only in-frame ones; the method was immunoSEQ multiplex PCR. The repertoire includes roughly 100,000 clones, about 91% of them detected once, and under 20% sits in the top ten. The rearrangement links TRBV7-2 to TRBJ1-2; TRBD1 matches 7 bases. The TCR sequence derives from an adult in good health. The sequencing used peripheral blood, collected on day 0 of AZD1222 vaccination. CDR3 sequence reads: CASSQPGGFGYGYTF. CDR3 in DNA: TGTGCCAGCAGCCAACCAGGGGGTTTTGGCTATGGCTACACCTTC.